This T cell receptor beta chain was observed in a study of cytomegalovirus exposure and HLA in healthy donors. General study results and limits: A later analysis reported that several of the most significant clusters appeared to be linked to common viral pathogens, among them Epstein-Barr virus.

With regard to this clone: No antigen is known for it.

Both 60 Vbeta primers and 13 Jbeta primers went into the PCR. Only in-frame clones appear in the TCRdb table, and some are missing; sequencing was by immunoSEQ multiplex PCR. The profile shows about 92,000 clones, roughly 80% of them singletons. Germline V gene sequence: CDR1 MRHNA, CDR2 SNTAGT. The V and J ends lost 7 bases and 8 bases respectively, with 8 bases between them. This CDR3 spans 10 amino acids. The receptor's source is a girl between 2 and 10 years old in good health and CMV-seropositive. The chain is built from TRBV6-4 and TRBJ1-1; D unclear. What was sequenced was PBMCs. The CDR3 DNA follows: TGTGCCAGCATCCAGTCGGAAGCTTTCTTT. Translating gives CASIQSEAFF.